This T cell receptor beta chain was captured by sequencing in a study of precursors of human CD4 cytotoxic T cells (dated by TCRdb to the late 2010s). Notes on the research overall: CD4+ memory subsets from 14 donors in total were covered by the bulk TCR-seq analysis. Sequences for both the TCRalpha and TCRbeta chains came out of the TCR-seq analysis of 12 to 15 donors (table S7). Broader findings and caveats from the paper: The authors noted that a human observational design cannot definitively establish the direction of differentiation between precursor and effector cells. More restricted TCR repertoires, with lower diversity and more expanded clonotypes, were shown by IL-7Rhigh and IL-7R- TEMRA subsets than by TCM and TEM subsets. Only 13 of the 14 donors were included in some bulk TCR-seq comparisons, suggesting that not every subset was available for every donor. A bigger share of IL-7Rhigh TEMRA clonotypes consisted of expanded effector clonotypes than was the case for TEM or TCM clonotypes.

Bulk UMI-based TCR sequencing was performed on four sorted CD4+ memory subsets (TCM, TEM, IL-7Rhigh TEMRA, IL-7R- TEMRA) to test a precursor-effector relationship among CD4 cytotoxic T cells. Cells were obtained from peripheral blood mononuclear cells that had been isolated from human blood. Trimming at the junction amounts to 3 bases on V and 4 bases on J, and the germline ends lie 8 bases apart. The germline V gene encodes CDR1 SQVTM and CDR2 ANQGSEA. The CDR3 sequence holds 12 residues, the cysteine and phenylalanine included. Only CDR3 DNA is held: 36 bases, read in frame from base 1. Only a few counts were recorded for this clonotype. Its antigen is unknown. The input lacks base qualities; no much larger clone sits a single base away. Sequencing instrument: Illumina MiSeq. As for how the authors treated the data: The Shannon-Wiener index, calculated in VDJtools, was used to measure repertoire diversity. Expanded TCRbeta clonotypes were defined as those with a clonotype frequency of at least 3. The public reads were run again by TCRdb, first through fastp at Q25 and then through MiXCR, and only productive beta chains were kept. Entries that share a CDR3 protein sequence are merged under the most common genes and DNA. The V and J calls here are based on TCRdb, not the publication. The sample table records some 700 distinct CDR3 sequences; roughly 18% of these occur just once. The ten largest clones take up around 9% of the sample.

Recombination joined TRBV29-1 with TRBJ2-3; no D gene can be assigned with confidence. Sequenced input: memory CD4+ T cells from blood (PBMCs). The TCR comes from a human donor in good health. The CDR3 sequence is CSVEPSADTQYF. The bases are TGCAGCGTTGAGCCCTCCGCAGATACGCAGTATTTT.